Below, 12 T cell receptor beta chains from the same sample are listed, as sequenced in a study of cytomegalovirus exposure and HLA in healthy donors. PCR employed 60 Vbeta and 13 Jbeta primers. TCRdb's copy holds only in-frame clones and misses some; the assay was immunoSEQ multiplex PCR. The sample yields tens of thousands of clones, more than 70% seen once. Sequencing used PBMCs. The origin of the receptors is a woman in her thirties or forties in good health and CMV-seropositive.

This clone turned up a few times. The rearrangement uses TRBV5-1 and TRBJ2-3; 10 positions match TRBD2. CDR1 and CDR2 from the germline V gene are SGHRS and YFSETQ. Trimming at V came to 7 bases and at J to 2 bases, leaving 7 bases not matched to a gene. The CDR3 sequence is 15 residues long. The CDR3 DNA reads TGCGCCAGCGCTAGCGGGGGCGGGGACACAGATACGCAGTATTTT. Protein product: CASASGGGDTDTQYF.

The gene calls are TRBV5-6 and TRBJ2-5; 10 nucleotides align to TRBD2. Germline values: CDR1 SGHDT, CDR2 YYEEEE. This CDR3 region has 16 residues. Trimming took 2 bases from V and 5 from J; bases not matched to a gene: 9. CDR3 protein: CASSFWDSGGLETQYF. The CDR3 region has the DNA TGTGCCAGCAGCTTTTGGGATAGCGGGGGGTTGGAGACCCAGTACTTC.

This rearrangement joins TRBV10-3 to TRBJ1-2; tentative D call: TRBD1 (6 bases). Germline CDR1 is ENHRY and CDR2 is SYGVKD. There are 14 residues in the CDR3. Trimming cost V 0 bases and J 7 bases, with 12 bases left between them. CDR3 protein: CAISESNRVSGYTF. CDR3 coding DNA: TGTGCCATCAGTGAGTCGAACAGGGTTAGTGGCTACACCTTC.

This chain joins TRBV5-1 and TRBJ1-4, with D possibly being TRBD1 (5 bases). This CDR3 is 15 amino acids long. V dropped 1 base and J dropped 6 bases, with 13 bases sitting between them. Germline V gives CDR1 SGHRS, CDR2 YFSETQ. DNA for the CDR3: TGCGCCAGCAGCTTGAACGTGGGGCAGGATGAAAAACTGTTTTTT. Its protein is CASSLNVGQDEKLFF.

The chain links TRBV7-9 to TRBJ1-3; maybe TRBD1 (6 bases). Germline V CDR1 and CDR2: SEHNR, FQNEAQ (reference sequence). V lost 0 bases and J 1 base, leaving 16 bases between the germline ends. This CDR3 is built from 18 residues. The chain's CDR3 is CASSLASGRGVSGNTIYF. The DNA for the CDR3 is TGTGCCAGCAGCTTAGCTTCGGGCAGGGGAGTTTCTGGAAACACCATATATTTT.

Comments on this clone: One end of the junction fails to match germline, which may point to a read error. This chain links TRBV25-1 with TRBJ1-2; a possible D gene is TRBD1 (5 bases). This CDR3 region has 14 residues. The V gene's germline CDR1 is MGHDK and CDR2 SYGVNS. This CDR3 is CASSEWGSLTGYTF. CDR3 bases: TGTGCCAGCAGCGAATGGGGCAGTTTGACGGGCTACACCTTC.

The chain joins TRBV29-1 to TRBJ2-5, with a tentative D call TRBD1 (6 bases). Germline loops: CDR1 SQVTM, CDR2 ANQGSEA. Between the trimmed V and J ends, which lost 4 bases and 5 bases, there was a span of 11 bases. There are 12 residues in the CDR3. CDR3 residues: CSVVRQGETQYF. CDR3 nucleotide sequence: TGCAGCGTTGTGAGGCAGGGGGAGACCCAGTACTTC.

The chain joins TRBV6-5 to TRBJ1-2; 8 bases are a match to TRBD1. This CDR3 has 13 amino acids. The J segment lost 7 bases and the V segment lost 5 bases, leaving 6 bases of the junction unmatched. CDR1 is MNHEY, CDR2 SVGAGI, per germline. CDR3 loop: CASSKTGEGGYTF. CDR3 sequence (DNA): TGTGCCAGCAGTAAGACAGGGGAGGGTGGCTACACCTTC.

CDR3 region: CASSQDGTGRLNYGYTF. CDR3 sequence (DNA): TGCGCCAGCAGCCAAGATGGGACAGGGAGGCTTAACTATGGCTACACCTTC. V gene TRBV4-1 combines with J gene TRBJ1-2; 9 bases fit TRBD1. V trimming: 0 bases; J trimming: 1 base; junction bases outside the gene matches: 6. The CDR3 is made up of 17 amino acids. CDR1 and CDR2 (germline): MGHRA, YSYEKL.

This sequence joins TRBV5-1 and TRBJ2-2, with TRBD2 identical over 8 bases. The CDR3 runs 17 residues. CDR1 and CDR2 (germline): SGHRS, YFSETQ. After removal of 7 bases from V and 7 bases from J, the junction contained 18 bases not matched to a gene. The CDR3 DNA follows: TGCGCCAGCGCCCTGGGTGTAGACGGGGGGGCCGGCGGGGAGCTGTTTTTT. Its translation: CASALGVDGGAGGELFF.

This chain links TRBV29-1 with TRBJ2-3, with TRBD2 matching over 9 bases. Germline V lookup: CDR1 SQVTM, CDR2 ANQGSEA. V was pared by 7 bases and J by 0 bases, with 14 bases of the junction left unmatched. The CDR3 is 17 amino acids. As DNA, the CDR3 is TGCAGCGCCCATCGACTAGCGGAGATCACTAGCACAGATACGCAGTATTTT. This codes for CSAHRLAEITSTDTQYF.

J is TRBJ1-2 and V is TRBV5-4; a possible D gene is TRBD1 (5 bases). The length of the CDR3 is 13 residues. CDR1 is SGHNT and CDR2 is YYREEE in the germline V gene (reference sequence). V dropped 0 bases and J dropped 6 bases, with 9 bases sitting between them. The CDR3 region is CASSLAGDNGYTF. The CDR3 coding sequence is TGTGCCAGCAGCTTGGCGGGGGATAATGGCTACACCTTC.